This T cell receptor beta chain derives from a study of blood T cell repertoires in COVID-19. About the study: COVID-19 samples collected from the United States, Italy and Spain covered acute and convalescent phases.

The CDR3 is 13 residues long. Germline assignment: CDR1 SGHDT and CDR2 YYEEEE. J gave up 6 bases and V 4 bases, and 4 bases lay outside the gene matches. Source study methods: Nucleated cell number was recorded as an estimate derived from reference gene primer amplification. Generated by immunoSEQ multiplex PCR, the TCRdb table keeps only in-frame clones and is missing some. V and J calls and clone size are as listed in that table; D and trimming were resolved from the DNA. The sample includes 400,000 to 500,000 clones, around 87% seen only once; the top ten take over 1.5%. This receptor was obtained from a woman aged 40-49 years who had recovered from COVID-19. This sequence joins TRBV5-6 and TRBJ1-2; 9 nucleotides match TRBD1. Sequencing was performed on PBMCs or T cells enriched from blood (not recorded which). The chain's CDR3 is CASSRRQGDGYTF. CDR3 DNA sequence: TGTGCCAGCAGCCGAAGACAGGGGGATGGCTACACCTTC.